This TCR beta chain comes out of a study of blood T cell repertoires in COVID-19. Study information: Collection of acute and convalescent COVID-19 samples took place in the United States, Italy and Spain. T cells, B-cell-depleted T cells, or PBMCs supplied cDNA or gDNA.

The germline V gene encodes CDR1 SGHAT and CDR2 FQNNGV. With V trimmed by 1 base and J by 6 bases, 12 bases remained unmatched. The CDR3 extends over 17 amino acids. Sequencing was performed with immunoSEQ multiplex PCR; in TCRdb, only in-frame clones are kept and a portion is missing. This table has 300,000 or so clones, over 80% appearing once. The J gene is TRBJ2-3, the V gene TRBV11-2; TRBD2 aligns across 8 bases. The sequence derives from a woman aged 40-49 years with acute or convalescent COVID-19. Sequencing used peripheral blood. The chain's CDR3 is CASSLGSWTSSSDTQYF. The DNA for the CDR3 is TGTGCCAGCAGCTTAGGCAGCTGGACTAGCTCATCGGATACGCAGTATTTT.